The 21 T cell receptor beta chains in this list originate from one sample, sequenced in a study of blood T cell repertoires in COVID-19. Generated by immunoSEQ multiplex PCR, the TCRdb table keeps only in-frame clones and is missing some. The sample has 150,000 to 160,000 clones; about 89% are singletons. The sequencing sample was made of peripheral blood. The source of these receptors is a man aged 50-59 years with acute or convalescent COVID-19.

This clone was detected only a few times. J is TRBJ1-2 and V is TRBV7-2, with 10 bases matching TRBD1. The CDR3 totals 14 residues. J gave up 8 bases and V 5 bases, and 8 bases lay outside the gene matches. CDR1 is SGHTA, CDR2 FQGNSA, per germline. The CDR3 coding sequence is TGTGCCAGCAGCCATCGGGACAGGGGCGCGGGCTACACCTTC. Protein product: CASSHRDRGAGYTF.

This clone was found once. The rearrangement joins TRBV5-1 to TRBJ2-7; perhaps TRBD1 as D (5 bases). Germline CDR1 is SGHRS and CDR2 is YFSETQ. V dropped 6 bases and J dropped 2 bases, with 18 bases sitting between them. The CDR3 contains 15 residues. The DNA of the CDR3 is TGCGCCAGCACCCCCCTCCCAGGGCCGGCCTACGAGCAGTACTTC. It encodes CASTPLPGPAYEQYF.

The V gene is TRBV14, the J gene TRBJ2-1, with D perhaps TRBD2 (6 bases). The germline CDR1 and CDR2 sequences are SGHDN and FVKESK. This CDR3 is 13 amino acids long. V lost 3 bases, J lost 13 bases, and 16 bases lay in between. The CDR3 region has the DNA TGTGCCAGCAGCCAGATTTCTTGGGACTTTCAGTTCTTC. It codes for CASSQISWDFQFF.

The genes are TRBV30 and TRBJ2-1; 7 nucleotides match TRBD2. The CDR3 extends over 15 amino acids. Germline CDR1 reads GTSNPN; CDR2 reads SVGIG (reference sequence). Trimming at V came to 5 bases and at J to 6 bases, leaving 13 bases not matched to a gene. CDR3 nucleotide sequence: TGTGCCTGGGGTGGAATCGAACTAGCGAGCAATGAGCAGTTCTTC. Its translation: CAWGGIELASNEQFF. Based on the CDR3 plus reference TRBV30 and TRBJ2-1, the full variable domain is SQTIHQWPATLVQPVGSPLSLECTVEGTSNPNLYWYRQAAGRGLQLLFYSVGIGQISSEVPQNLSASRPQDRQFILSSKKLLLSDSGFYLCAWGGIELASNEQFFGPGTRLTVL.

This sequence joins TRBV9 and TRBJ1-1, with 7 bases that match TRBD1. V dropped 4 bases and J dropped 4; count of bases not matched to a gene: 4. CDR1 is SGDLS, CDR2 YYNGEE, per germline. This CDR3 comprises 13 residues. CDR3: CASSPRQGTEAFF. The CDR3 DNA is TGTGCCAGCAGCCCCCGACAGGGCACTGAAGCTTTCTTT.

The J gene is TRBJ1-6, the V gene TRBV5-1; D ambiguous. CDR3 length: 15 amino acids. V was shortened by 2 bases and J by 6 bases, with 12 bases between the two germline ends. Germline-derived CDR1 and CDR2 are SGHRS and YFSETQ. The CDR3: CASSLGPAGNSPLHF. The CDR3 DNA reads as TGCGCCAGCAGCTTAGGTCCTGCGGGTAATTCACCCCTCCACTTT.

The V call is TRBV19, the J call TRBJ1-5; D is ambiguous. V gave up 7 bases and J gave up 0 bases, with 13 bases separating them. The germline V gene encodes CDR1 LNHDA and CDR2 SQIVND (reference sequence). The CDR3 has 15 residues. The CDR3 region has the DNA TGTGCCAGTACCCGGAGTTCGGTTAGCAATCAGCCCCAGCATTTT. Residues: CASTRSSVSNQPQHF.

V gene TRBV6-2 or TRBV6-3 combines with J gene TRBJ2-3, with D unresolved. The CDR3 consists of 12 residues. V dropped 5 bases and J dropped 6 bases, with 9 bases sitting between them. Per germline, CDR1 MNHEY and CDR2 SVGEGT. The CDR3 DNA reads TGTGCCAGCAGTACGACGCGGGATACGCAGTATTTT. Its translation is CASSTTRDTQYF.

The V gene is TRBV3-1 (or the pseudogene TRBV3-2), the J gene TRBJ1-5, with TRBD1 matching over 9 bases. The J segment lost 4 bases and the V segment lost 1 base, leaving 5 bases of the junction unmatched. CDR1 and CDR2 from the germline V gene are LGHDT and YNNKEL (reference sequence). This CDR3 is built from 16 residues. CDR3 residues: CASSQAGQGKNQPQHF. In DNA form, the CDR3 reads TGTGCCAGCAGCCAAGCTGGACAGGGGAAAAATCAGCCCCAGCATTTT.

The genes are TRBV19 and TRBJ1-2, with D possibly being TRBD1 (6 bases). Trimming removed 10 bases at V and 4 bases at J, with 13 bases between. Germline-derived CDR1 and CDR2 are LNHDA and SQIVND (reference sequence). The CDR3 has 12 residues. The CDR3, as DNA: TGTGCCATAGGGGGGGGAAGCTATGGCTACACCTTC. It codes for CAIGGGSYGYTF.

The V and J genes are TRBV10-3 and TRBJ1-5; D is undetermined. Trimming removed 4 bases at V and 0 bases at J, with 10 bases between. Per the germline V gene, CDR1 is ENHRY and CDR2 is SYGVKD. This CDR3 is 15 amino acids long. The CDR3 nucleotides are TGTGCCATCAGTGGAGAAAGATATAGCAATCAGCCCCAGCATTTT. Protein: CAISGERYSNQPQHF.

For the CDR3, the DNA is TGTGCCAGCAGTCCCCTTGGAGGTCAGCGTTATAATTCACCCCTCCACTTT. It specifies CASSPLGGQRYNSPLHF. The V and J genes are TRBV28 and TRBJ1-6; D gene ambiguous. Germline V CDR1 and CDR2: MDHEN, SYDVKM. The CDR3 extends over 17 amino acids. V lost 5 bases and J lost 4, with 18 bases in between.

The rearrangement joins TRBV10-2 to TRBJ2-2; D not certain. Trimming cost V 11 bases and J 4 bases, with 11 bases left between them. This CDR3 contains 12 residues. The germline V gene encodes CDR1 WSHSY and CDR2 SAAADI. Here the CDR3 DNA reads TGCGCCTCCTGTGGCATCACCGGGGAGCTGTTTTTT. This gives the protein CASCGITGELFF.

V and J are TRBV10-3 and TRBJ2-5, with TRBD1 matching 9 bases. The CDR3 is 13 residues long. V lost 10 bases to trimming and J lost 4 bases; unmatched junction nucleotides: 7. CDR1 and CDR2 (germline): ENHRY, SYGVKD. As DNA, the CDR3 is TGTGCCACCACGGACAGGGGAGGAGAGACCCAGTACTTC. Protein product: CATTDRGGETQYF.

The V call is TRBV5-6, the J call TRBJ1-5, with D unresolved. CDR1 is SGHDT, CDR2 YYEEEE, per germline. The CDR3 consists of 17 residues. The V end was cut by 2 bases, the J end by 2 bases, with 17 bases between. The chain's CDR3 is CASSFSRGWSGNQPQHF. DNA of the CDR3: TGTGCCAGCAGCTTTTCACGAGGGTGGTCGGGCAATCAGCCCCAGCATTTT. The whole variable domain, filled in from reference TRBV5-6 and TRBJ1-5, reads DAGVTQSPTHLIKTRGQQVTLRCSPKSGHDTVSWYQQALGQGPQFIFQYYEEEERQRGNFPDRFSGHQFPNYSSELNVNALLLGDSALYLCASSFSRGWSGNQPQHFGDGTRLSIL.

The V and J genes are TRBV4-1 and TRBJ1-5; D gene uncertain. This CDR3 spans 15 amino acids. V dropped 2 bases and J dropped 6 bases, with 14 bases sitting between them. Germline V gene lookup returns CDR1 MGHRA and CDR2 YSYEKL. The CDR3 protein is CASSQLPGLVQPQHF. The CDR3 DNA follows: TGCGCCAGCAGCCAACTCCCGGGGTTGGTTCAGCCCCAGCATTTT.

This clone was detected a few times. The V call is TRBV30, the J call TRBJ1-5; 7 bases line up with TRBD1. The CDR3 totals 16 residues. Germline values: CDR1 GTSNPN, CDR2 SVGIG (reference sequence). J was trimmed by 0 bases and V by 3 bases; bases with no gene match: 8. CDR3 DNA: TGTGCCTGGAGCGGAGGACAGGTTTATAGCAATCAGCCCCAGCATTTT. This translates into CAWSGGQVYSNQPQHF.

J is TRBJ2-1 and V is TRBV25-1, with 12 bases matching TRBD2. This CDR3 has 16 amino acids. V lost 2 bases to trimming and J lost 2 bases; unmatched junction nucleotides: 1. The V gene's germline CDR1 is MGHDK and CDR2 SYGVNS. The CDR3 is CASSERLAGAYNEQFF. The CDR3 DNA sequence: TGTGCCAGCAGTGAACGACTAGCGGGAGCCTACAATGAGCAGTTCTTC.

The rearrangement joins TRBV24-1 to TRBJ1-5; D is unclear. The ends were cut back, 4 bases at V and 2 bases at J, with 11 bases in the middle. Germline CDR1 KGHDR, CDR2 SFDVKD. CDR3 size: 15 residues. CDR3 amino acids: CATSDLKRGNQPQHF. The CDR3 region has the DNA TGTGCCACCAGTGACCTGAAGAGGGGCAATCAGCCCCAGCATTTT.

This rearrangement joins TRBV25-1 to TRBJ1-6; tentative D call: TRBD1 (6 bases). Trimming removed 4 bases at V and 10 bases at J, with 11 bases between. The CDR3 length is 13 residues. Germline V gives CDR1 MGHDK, CDR2 SYGVNS. In nucleotides, the CDR3 is TGTGCCAGCAGTGGGGCAGGGGACTCACCCCTCCACTTT. The encoded protein is CASSGAGDSPLHF. Variable domain in full (rest from reference TRBV25-1 and TRBJ1-6): EADIYQTPRYLVIGTGKKITLECSQTMGHDKMYWYQQDPGMELHLIHYSYGVNSTEKGDLSSESTVSRIRTEHFPLTLESARPSHTSQYLCASSGAGDSPLHFGNGTRLTVT.

The J gene is TRBJ1-3, the V gene TRBV7-2, with D unclear. CDR1 is SGHTA, CDR2 FQGNSA, per germline. This CDR3 comprises 14 residues. Trimming cost V 3 bases and J 3 bases, with 9 bases left between them. The CDR3: CASSFGGSGNTIYF. The CDR3, as DNA: TGTGCCAGCAGCTTTGGAGGTAGTGGAAACACCATATATTTT.